The rows below give T cell receptor beta chains drawn from one sample of a study of shared clonotypes between healthy human individuals. Repertoires were generated with immunoSEQ multiplex PCR, while TCRdb's copy carries only in-frame clones and drops some. The sample includes some 2.1 million clones, just over 90% of them seen just once. Input material: naive CD8+ T cells from PBMCs. The receptors originated from a young man in good health. Some clones in this sample may be carry-over from other donors' samples. Both conserved end residues are part of each CDR3. A D gene is named only where the DNA matches it firmly. A row's size may be missing; if present it is once, few, many or a size class.

NA	TRBV28	TRBJ1-1	NA	CASSSLGEAFF	TGTGCCAGCAGTTCCCTTGGTGAAGCTTTCTTT
NA	TRBV28	TRBJ2-4	NA	CASSPKAQAKNIQYF	TGTGCCAGCAGCCCAAAAGCACAAGCCAAAAACATTCAGTACTTC
NA	TRBV5-5	TRBJ2-7	NA	CASSQPTTSYEQYF	TGTGCCAGCAGCCAGCCGACCACCTCCTACGAGCAGTACTTC
NA	TRBV4-1	TRBJ1-3	once	CASSQDLTYSGNTIYF	TGCGCCAGCAGCCAAGATCTGACGTACTCTGGAAACACCATATATTTT
NA	TRBV9	TRBJ2-3	NA	CASSVGTVPSTDTQYF	TGTGCCAGCAGCGTTGGGACTGTACCTAGCACAGATACGCAGTATTTT
NA	TRBV30	TRBJ1-1	NA	CAWSQLNTEAFF	TGTGCCTGGAGTCAGCTGAACACTGAAGCTTTCTTT
NA	TRBV28	TRBJ2-1	NA	CASSLGGGGHNEQFF	TGTGCCAGCAGTTTAGGCGGAGGGGGGCACAATGAGCAGTTCTTC
NA	TRBV28	TRBJ1-2	once	CASSLAGPVGTF	TGTGCCAGCAGTTTAGCGGGACCCGTCGGGACCTTC
NA	TRBV4-1	TRBJ2-5	NA	CASSQDDSPRGETQYF	TGCGCCAGCAGCCAAGATGACTCGCCGCGAGGGGAGACCCAGTACTTC
NA	TRBV28	TRBJ1-4	NA	CASSLPGNEKLFF	TGTGCCAGCAGTCTTCCGGGTAATGAAAAACTGTTTTTT
NA	TRBV21-1	TRBJ2-1	NA	CASSTKAQESSYNEQFF	TGTGCCAGCAGCACAAAAGCACAGGAGAGCTCCTACAATGAGCAGTTCTTC
TRBD2	TRBV19	TRBJ2-2	NA	CASRAMTSGTRRMFF	TGTGCCAGTAGGGCCATGACTAGCGGGACTAGGAGGATGTTTTTT
TRBD2	TRBV5-8	TRBJ2-2	NA	CASSFVLGGLAVTGELFF	TGTGCCAGCAGCTTTGTTCTGGGGGGACTAGCGGTCACCGGGGAGCTGTTTTTT
NA	TRBV7-9	TRBJ2-7	NA	CASSSPMGESSYEQYF	TGTGCCAGCAGCTCACCTATGGGGGAATCGTCCTACGAGCAGTACTTC
TRBD1	TRBV27	TRBJ1-2	NA	CASSPRTGSDGYTF	TGTGCCAGCAGTCCTAGGACAGGTTCGGATGGCTACACCTTC
NA	TRBV25-1	TRBJ2-3	NA	CASSNRPGGDTQYF	TGTGCCAGCTCTAATCGCCCTGGGGGAGATACGCAGTATTTT
NA	TRBV4-1	TRBJ2-7	NA	CASSHPLGAEQYF	TGCGCCAGCAGCCATCCCTTGGGGGCCGAGCAGTACTTC
NA	TRBV18	TRBJ1-2	NA	CASSAPDGRNYGYTF	TGTGCCAGCTCAGCCCCGGACGGACGAAACTATGGCTACACCTTC
NA	TRBV28	TRBJ1-1	NA	CASSLQGTEAFF	TGTGCCAGCAGTTTACAGGGTACTGAAGCTTTCTTT
TRBD1	TRBV2	TRBJ1-5	NA	CASSVGQGAGQPQHF	TGTGCCAGCAGTGTAGGACAGGGGGCGGGTCAGCCCCAGCATTTT
NA	TRBV7-6	TRBJ1-3	NA	CASSLNQMVNTIYF	TGTGCCAGCAGCTTAAACCAAATGGTAAACACCATATATTTT
TRBD2	TRBV19	TRBJ2-2	NA	CASSIRGGRPPGELFF	TGTGCCAGTAGTATTCGGGGCGGGAGGCCACCCGGGGAGCTGTTTTTT
NA	TRBV28	TRBJ2-7	NA	CASSRATEGGRYEQYF	TGTGCCAGCAGCCGCGCGACAGAGGGGGGCCGGTACGAGCAGTACTTC
TRBD1	TRBV9	TRBJ2-2	NA	CASSAPRQGGKSPGELFF	TGTGCCAGCAGCGCCCCTCGACAGGGGGGGAAGAGCCCCGGGGAGCTGTTTTTT
NA	TRBV7-9	TRBJ2-7	NA	CASMASRDYEQYF	TGTGCCAGCATGGCTAGCCGGGATTACGAGCAGTACTTC
NA	TRBV4-1	TRBJ2-1	NA	CASSQAGVGGLNEQFF	TGCGCCAGCAGCCAAGCGGGCGTGGGGGGTCTCAATGAGCAGTTCTTC
NA	TRBV27	TRBJ1-2	NA	CASSWGRADGYTF	TGTGCCAGCAGCTGGGGCAGGGCAGATGGCTACACCTTC
TRBD2	TRBV4-3	TRBJ2-1	NA	CASSQGRPSGFYNEQFF	TGCGCCAGCAGCCAGGGGCGGCCTAGCGGGTTTTACAATGAGCAGTTCTTC
NA	TRBV7-9	TRBJ2-1	NA	CASSLRGGSYNEQFF	TGTGCCAGCAGCTTAAGGGGGGGCTCCTACAATGAGCAGTTCTTC